This TCR beta chain appears in the sequencing data of a study of blood T cell repertoires in COVID-19. Study at large: Samples came from the United States, Italy and Spain, spanning acute and convalescent COVID-19. In each case, the material was cDNA or gDNA derived from T cells, B-cell-depleted T cells, or PBMCs.

This clone has only one observation. The protocol was immunoSEQ multiplex PCR, while the TCRdb copy is restricted to in-frame clones and leaves out a portion. Here the sample spans about 120,000 clones, approximately 90% being singletons. This CDR3 has 13 amino acids. CDR1 and CDR2 from the germline V gene are SGHTA and FQGTGA. The ends were cut back, 2 bases at V and 9 bases at J, with 8 bases in the middle. The chain employs TRBV7-3 and TRBJ1-6; D is uncertain. This receptor was identified in a human donor with acute or convalescent COVID-19. The donor label of this sample is uncertain. The sample consisted of peripheral blood. The CDR3 reads CASSLLDFSPLHF. In nucleotides, the CDR3 is TGTGCCAGCAGCTTATTGGACTTTTCACCCCTCCACTTT.